A single sample is the source of the 21 T cell receptor beta chains below, sequenced in a study of T-cell memory formation after mild COVID-19. MiXCR was run by TCRdb on the 5' RACE reads, yielding one entry per CDR3 protein. The table has some 310,000 distinct CDR3 sequences, 20% to 25% seen once. The sequenced sample consisted of PBMCs or a T cell subset sorted from them (not recorded which). These TCRs come from a young man who had mild COVID-19 (a few samples of this study predate the infection). Cell type and time point are not known.

The chain uses TRBV12-3 or TRBV12-4 and TRBJ1-3, with a possible D match to TRBD1 (6 bases). V lost 2 bases, J lost 3 bases, and 14 bases lay in between. This CDR3 has 16 residues. The CDR3 DNA is TGTGCCAGCAGTTTAAGGGGGGCACGGGTTGGAAACACCATATATTTT. This sequence encodes CASSLRGARVGNTIYF.

This clonotype was observed many times. The chain carries TRBV5-1 and TRBJ2-3, with D perhaps assigned TRBD1 or TRBD2 (5 bases each). Trimming shortened V by 0 bases and J by 5 bases, and 10 bases separated the two germline ends. The CDR3 totals 14 residues. CDR1 and CDR2 from the germline V gene are SGHRS and YFSETQ. CDR3 amino acids: CASSLDGTGDTQYF. DNA for the CDR3: TGCGCCAGCAGCTTGGACGGGACGGGAGATACGCAGTATTTT.

About this clonotype itself: A much more abundant neighbour one base away suggests this may be a read error. V gene TRBV20-1 combines with J gene TRBJ1-6; 8 positions match TRBD1. CDR3 length: 13 amino acids. Germline loops: CDR1 DFQATT, CDR2 SNEGSKA (reference sequence). This CDR3 reads CSAPPGGGSPIHF. The DNA of the CDR3 is TGCAGTGCCCCGCCAGGGGGCGGTTCACCCATCCACTTT.

The V gene is TRBV3-1, the J gene TRBJ2-2; no firm D call. CDR1 LGHDT and CDR2 YNNKEL come from the germline V gene (reference sequence). The CDR3 has 13 amino acids. The V end lost 0 bases, the J end lost 4 bases, and 3 bases lay between the germline ends. The CDR3 protein is CASSQDVTGELFF. The CDR3 DNA is TGTGCCAGCAGCCAAGATGTCACCGGGGAGCTGTTTTTT.

This clonotype was seen more than once but under ten times. The J gene is TRBJ2-1, the V gene TRBV7-2, with no clear D. Trimming removed 3 bases at V and 4 bases at J, with 10 bases between. Germline loops: CDR1 SGHTA, CDR2 FQGNSA. The CDR3 runs 14 residues. CDR3 nucleotide sequence: TGTGCCAGCAGCTTCCAGGTGGGTTACAATGAGCAGTTCTTC. It encodes CASSFQVGYNEQFF.

This clonotype was counted a few times. The CDR3 reads CASSRGGPDPGAFF. The CDR3 coding sequence is TGCGCCAGCAGCAGAGGAGGGCCCGACCCTGGGGCTTTCTTT. The V gene is TRBV5-1, the J gene TRBJ1-1; D gene uncertain. V gave up 4 bases and J gave up 11 bases, with 21 bases separating them. The germline CDR1 and CDR2 sequences are SGHRS and YFSETQ. The CDR3 has 14 amino acids.

The chain joins TRBV5-1 to TRBJ2-5; possibly TRBD1 or TRBD2 for D (5 bases each). The CDR3 contains 16 residues. Germline V gives CDR1 SGHRS, CDR2 YFSETQ. V was trimmed by 0 bases and J by 5 bases, leaving 17 bases between them. DNA for the CDR3: TGCGCCAGCAGCTTGGCCGGGGCCCCAGGCAGGGAGACCCAGTACTTC. It is translated as CASSLAGAPGRETQYF.

This clonotype has a handful of counts. V and J are TRBV18 and TRBJ1-2; a possible D gene is TRBD1 (5 bases). CDR1 and CDR2 from the germline V gene are KGHSH and LQKENI. The length of the CDR3 is 16 residues. The ends were cut back, 3 bases at V and 0 bases at J, with 14 bases in the middle. CDR3: CASSPMEGTANYGYTF. In nucleotides, the CDR3 is TGTGCCAGCTCACCCATGGAGGGGACTGCTAACTATGGCTACACCTTC.

In this sample, this clonotype turned up once. V and J are TRBV29-1 and TRBJ2-3; perhaps TRBD2 as D (6 bases). Trimming pared 2 bases from V and 7 bases from J, leaving 19 bases between. Germline V gene sequence: CDR1 SQVTM, CDR2 ANQGSEA. The CDR3 totals 15 residues. CDR3 loop: CSVEWRDLRTNTQYF. The CDR3 DNA sequence: TGCAGCGTTGAATGGCGGGACCTGCGAACGAATACGCAGTATTTT.

This clonotype was seen many times. CDR3 DNA sequence: TGTGCCAGCAGTACACTAGATGATACGCAGTATTTT. Its protein is CASSTLDDTQYF. V usage is TRBV6-5 and J usage is TRBJ2-3, with D maybe TRBD2 (5 bases). The CDR3 is 12 amino acids. V was shortened by 5 bases and J by 6 bases, with 9 bases between the two germline ends. CDR1 MNHEY and CDR2 SVGAGI come from the germline V gene.

The rearrangement uses TRBV9 and TRBJ2-3, with D maybe TRBD1 (5 bases). The CDR3 covers 13 residues. Germline-derived CDR1 and CDR2 are SGDLS and YYNGEE. The ends were cut back, 0 bases at V and 4 bases at J, with 6 bases in the middle. As DNA, the CDR3 is TGTGCCAGCAGCGTAGGACAGCCAGATACGCAGTATTTT. Translated: CASSVGQPDTQYF.

This clonotype has only a few counts. The rearrangement joins TRBV7-3 to TRBJ2-2, with no clear D. CDR1 SGHTA and CDR2 FQGTGA come from the germline V gene. The CDR3 is 14 residues long. Trimming shortened V by 5 bases and J by 5 bases, and 12 bases separated the two germline ends. This CDR3 reads CASSPSPVTGELFF. The CDR3 DNA follows: TGTGCCAGCAGCCCCTCCCCTGTGACCGGGGAGCTGTTTTTT.

This clonotype has more than one count but fewer than ten. The chain combines TRBV11-2 with TRBJ2-1, with D maybe TRBD1 (6 bases). This CDR3 has 16 amino acids. V was clipped by 4 bases and J by 12 bases, with 25 bases between them. In germline, CDR1 is SGHAT, CDR2 FQNNGV. CDR3 sequence: CASSSAGTSTGRGQFF. The CDR3, as DNA: TGTGCCAGCAGCTCGGCCGGGACATCAACCGGTCGGGGGCAGTTCTTC.

The table lists this clonotype with a few counts. The chain combines TRBV19 with TRBJ1-3; no reliable D call. The V and J ends lost 6 bases and 0 bases respectively, with 6 bases between them. The CDR3 has 13 residues. The germline gives CDR1 LNHDA, CDR2 SQIVND (reference sequence). The CDR3, as DNA: TGTGCCAGTAGCGAGACCTCTGGAAACACCATATATTTT. It yields the protein CASSETSGNTIYF.

This clonotype was counted a few times. The chain couples TRBV5-5 to TRBJ2-7; 8 positions agree with TRBD1. The germline CDR1 and CDR2 sequences are SGHKS and YYEKEE (reference sequence). The CDR3 spans 15 residues. The J segment lost 2 bases and the V segment lost 4 bases, leaving 8 bases of the junction unmatched. CDR3 sequence: CASSPGQEAAYEQYV. For the CDR3, the DNA is TGTGCCAGCAGCCCGGGACAGGAAGCCGCCTACGAGCAGTACGTC.

This clonotype was counted between two and nine times. The chain couples TRBV27 to TRBJ2-3; perhaps D is TRBD1 or TRBD2 (6 bases each). Between the trimmed V and J ends, which lost 5 bases and 6 bases, there was a span of 15 bases. This CDR3 region has 14 residues. CDR1 MNHEY and CDR2 SMNVEV come from the germline V gene (reference sequence). The CDR3, as DNA: TGTGCCAGCAGTGCCCGGGGGCCGCGGGATACGCAGTATTTT. It yields the protein CASSARGPRDTQYF.

This chain connects TRBV20-1 to TRBJ2-3, with D perhaps TRBD1 or TRBD2 (6 bases each). V was pared by 0 bases and J by 2 bases, with 9 bases between. This CDR3 is 14 amino acids long. Germline V lookup: CDR1 DFQATT, CDR2 SNEGSKA (reference sequence). CDR3 nucleotides: TGCAGTGCTAGAGAGGGGGGCAACACAGATACGCAGTATTTT. Residues: CSAREGGNTDTQYF.

The chain is built from TRBV7-9 and TRBJ2-3; 8 bases align to TRBD1. The J segment lost 3 bases and the V segment lost 4 bases, leaving 3 bases of the junction unmatched. Germline CDR1 and CDR2: SEHNR and FQNEAQ (reference sequence). The CDR3 contains 14 residues. CDR3 sequence reads: CASSSRQGTDTQYF. CDR3 bases: TGTGCCAGCAGCTCCAGACAGGGGACAGATACGCAGTATTTT.

The chain links TRBV6-2 or TRBV6-3 to TRBJ2-1; no reliable D call. This CDR3 comprises 11 residues. Germline assignment: CDR1 MNHEY and CDR2 SVGEGT. V lost 5 bases to trimming and J lost 4 bases, with 3 bases between them. The CDR3 DNA sequence: TGTGCCAGCAGTCGATACAATGAGCAGTTCTTC. It codes for CASSRYNEQFF.

A few counts support this clonotype. The chain carries TRBV11-2 and TRBJ1-1, with D unclear. V was pared by 1 base and J by 5 bases, with 14 bases between. Germline CDR1 reads SGHAT; CDR2 reads FQNNGV. CDR3 length equals 15 residues. Here the CDR3 reads CASSLGGGLQTEAFF. The DNA of the CDR3 is TGTGCCAGCAGCTTAGGGGGAGGGCTTCAAACTGAAGCTTTCTTT. Full variable domain (outside the CDR3, taken from reference TRBV11-2 and TRBJ1-1): EAGVAQSPRYKIIEKRQSVAFWCNPISGHATLYWYQQILGQGPKLLIQFQNNGVVDDSQLPKDRFSAERLKGVDSTLKIQPAKLEDSAVYLCASSLGGGLQTEAFFGQGTRLTVV.

This clonotype was counted only a few times. The chain uses TRBV7-2 and TRBJ2-7, with a possible D match to TRBD1 (6 bases). The CDR3 is 13 residues long. Germline CDR1 reads SGHTA; CDR2 reads FQGNSA. The V end lost 3 bases, the J end lost 4 bases, and 10 bases lay between the germline ends. CDR3 coding DNA: TGTGCCAGCAGCTTTACAGGGCCATACGAGCAGTACTTC. Residues: CASSFTGPYEQYF. Based on the CDR3 plus reference TRBV7-2 and TRBJ2-7, the full variable domain is GAGVSQSPSNKVTEKGKDVELRCDPISGHTALYWYRQSLGQGLEFLIYFQGNSAPDKSGLPSDRFSAERTGGSVSTLTIQRTQQEDSAVYLCASSFTGPYEQYFGPGTRLTVT.